This T cell receptor beta chain came from a study of blood T cell repertoires in COVID-19. V lost 7 bases to trimming and J lost 1 base, with 10 bases between them. Per the germline V gene, CDR1 is LGHDT and CDR2 is YNNKEL (reference sequence). The CDR3 sequence is 13 residues long. Exposed participants came across a COVID-19 case within 2 weeks before study entry. Assay: immunoSEQ multiplex PCR; the TCRdb copy retains only in-frame clones and omits some. The sample gives roughly 320,000 clones, 90% to 95% of which show up once; about 4.2% is in the top ten. The chain couples TRBV3-1 (or the pseudogene TRBV3-2) to TRBJ1-1; unclear D gene. This clonotype originated in a woman in her twenties or thirties who had been exposed to COVID-19. Sample: PBMCs or T cells enriched from blood (not recorded which). The CDR3 here is CASTGFQNTEAFF. DNA for the CDR3: TGTGCCAGCACGGGATTCCAGAACACTGAAGCTTTCTTT.